Listed below are T cell receptor beta chains from one sample, sequenced in a study of shared clonotypes between healthy human individuals. The data were produced by immunoSEQ multiplex PCR, yet TCRdb's version contains in-frame clones alone and is incomplete. Here the sample spans hundreds of thousands of clones, 90% to 97% being singletons. The sequencing sample was made of naive CD8+ T cells sorted from blood. The origin of the receptors is a woman under 40 in good health. The CDR3 runs from the conserved cysteine through the conserved F or W. Where a row states a size, it is once, few, many or the class of an expanded clone; other rows omit it.

J gene	V gene	clone size	CDR3 protein
TRBJ1-2	TRBV6-5	few	CASRPAANYGYTF
TRBJ2-3	TRBV28	NA	CASSFRDTSTDTQYF
TRBJ1-1	TRBV27	NA	CASRTGWNTEAFF
TRBJ2-1	TRBV10-3	once	CAIRPSGSSYNEQFF
TRBJ1-1	TRBV7-9	NA	CASSSSKGQMNTEAFF
TRBJ2-5	TRBV6-5	NA	CASSYRTDQETQYF
TRBJ2-3	TRBV7-9	once	CASSPRTDTQYF
TRBJ2-7	TRBV2	NA	CASSEEGGTPYEQYF
TRBJ2-7	TRBV13	NA	CASSTRKTGFYEQYF
TRBJ2-7	TRBV7-2	NA	CASSPQAGSSYEQYF
TRBJ2-3	TRBV28	NA	CASSPTGSTDTQYF
TRBJ1-2	TRBV9	NA	CASSGSSISSYGYTF
TRBJ2-6	TRBV13	NA	CASSFTTDLSGANVLTF
TRBJ2-7	TRBV5-4	NA	CASSLTWNNEQYF
TRBJ2-7	TRBV27	NA	CASSLLPTSVTYEQYF
TRBJ2-5	TRBV19	NA	CASSLQLAGTPGETQYF
TRBJ2-1	TRBV7-8	NA	CASSFKNEQFF
TRBJ1-1	TRBV7-8	NA	CASSLELGRAEAFF
TRBJ2-3	TRBV29-1	NA	CSPQGCTDTQYF
TRBJ2-7	TRBV5-4	NA	CASSRHEGGPGGYEQYF
TRBJ2-2	TRBV9	NA	CASSVARGPGELFF
TRBJ1-1	TRBV5-1	NA	CASSQTTAAIGNTEAFF
TRBJ2-7	TRBV7-8	NA	CASSSPPAGRYEQYF
TRBJ1-2	TRBV27	NA	CASTQWGGASNYGYTF
TRBJ2-1	TRBV4-1	NA	CASSDRSGRPTYNEQFF
TRBJ1-2	TRBV13	NA	CASSPYQGALNGYTF
TRBJ2-5	TRBV28	NA	CASSLTGTGQETQYF
NA	TRBV27	NA	CASSLKASGRIYEQYF
TRBJ2-1	TRBV2	NA	CASSGVSVQREFRNEQFF
TRBJ2-7	TRBV28	NA	CASSSTFSYEQYF
TRBJ2-3	TRBV4-2	NA	CASSQPHVQPDTQYF
TRBJ1-5	TRBV27	NA	CASSFRDSNQPQHF
TRBJ1-1	TRBV7-2	NA	CASSFISIEAFF
TRBJ2-2	TRBV28	NA	CASRALAGELFF
TRBJ1-5	TRBV5-1	NA	CASSLDGDQPQHF
TRBJ2-7	TRBV27	NA	CASSLGRYSYEQYF
TRBJ2-7	TRBV7-8	once	CASSLSVNSAYEQYF
TRBJ2-7	TRBV9	NA	CASSPSGSSSYEQYF
TRBJ2-1	TRBV9	NA	CASSPRGFYNEQFF
TRBJ2-2	TRBV19	NA	CASSPDRASGELFF
TRBJ1-1	TRBV12-5	NA	CASGWSQGFNTEAFF
TRBJ1-4	TRBV2	NA	CASSDSFGDADNEKLFF
TRBJ1-4	TRBV6-1	NA	CASSEALDRGHEKLFF
TRBJ1-2	TRBV7-9	NA	CASSLDHGTAERHGYTF
TRBJ2-2	TRBV4-1	NA	CASSQRASGRAGELFF
TRBJ2-2	TRBV7-2	NA	CASSLGNTGELFF
TRBJ1-1	TRBV27	NA	CASRPGGNTEAFF
TRBJ2-2	TRBV25-1	NA	CASSGGAGELFF
TRBJ2-5	TRBV2	NA	CASSPTSGRFPGGTQYF